These T cell receptor beta chains were read from a single sample in a study of CD8+CD57+ T cells in acquired aplastic anemia. TCRdb fed the reads into MiXCR, producing one record per CDR3 protein. Here the sample spans around 180,000 distinct CDR3 sequences, around 48% being singletons. Sequencing was done on a sample of sorted CD4+, CD8+, or CD8+CD57+ T cells (not recorded which) from PBMCs. These receptors came from a human donor with aplastic anemia. Each CDR3 is given without its conserved first and last residue. Expanded clones are given a class, and other clones once, few, many or no size at all.

j_call v_call clone_size cdr3_aa
TRBJ2-5 TRBV28 few ASSIRPGHRQETQY
TRBJ1-4 TRBV19 - ASSRAASGKLF
TRBJ1-1 TRBV19 many ASSISGGRGGTEAF
TRBJ2-7 TRBV15 few ATSRLLTRSDYEQY
TRBJ2-7 TRBV9 many ASSADIRTGTYEQY
TRBJ1-1 TRBV5-5 many ASSLGSFALNTEAF
TRBJ2-1 TRBV4-2 - ASGQGRGYNEQF
TRBJ1-2 TRBV12-3/TRBV12-4 many ASSPPGGHGYT
TRBJ1-2 TRBV20-1 medium-sized SAVTNYGYT
TRBJ1-1 TRBV5-5 - ASSLDRVEGGK
TRBJ2-1 TRBV11-2 - ASSLTGGPRNEQF
TRBJ1-2 TRBV2 few ASRGQGVGYGYT
TRBJ2-6 TRBV19 - ASSPDLTGANVLT
TRBJ2-3 TRBV10-3 - AISDRDSFSTDTQY
TRBJ1-3 TRBV11-2 many ASSLVVGRRNTIY
TRBJ1-1 TRBV27 - ASSSAALNTEAF
TRBJ2-6 TRBV5-6 - ASSLDTGIPGANVLT
TRBJ1-4 TRBV30 - AWSRGTYEKLF
TRBJ2-1 TRBV11-2 many ASSSRAGTGGIEQF
TRBJ1-5 TRBV28 few ASSLTGGQWPQH
TRBJ2-7 TRBV4-1 - ASSQEVAARPHEQY
TRBJ1-6 TRBV5-6 - ASSLGWQGADSPLH
TRBJ2-7 TRBV25-1 - ASSAGTGGLAGGGYYEQY
TRBJ2-5 TRBV20-1 many SAIEGGPGETQY
TRBJ1-2 TRBV7-6 - ASSSPGTEE
TRBJ1-2 TRBV24-1 - ATGDPGQGRYGYT
TRBJ2-3 TRBV18 - ASSLGTPWADTQY
TRBJ2-1 TRBV7-6 few ASSGARKF
TRBJ2-5 TRBV24-1 - ATSDLEETQY
TRBJ1-6 TRBV9 - ASSSTGNLGNSPLH
TRBJ1-3 TRBV5-6 few ASSLGRGNTIY
TRBJ2-7 TRBV20-1 - SARDRAGHYEQY
TRBJ2-7 TRBV2 - ASSGASGGAYEQY
TRBJ1-5 TRBV29-1 - SVEGVKKQPQH
TRBJ2-7 TRBV7-2 few ASSFAQIYEQY
TRBJ2-5 TRBV24-1 - ATSDRVGGETQY
TRBJ2-1 TRBV5-1 few ASSPAARGYNEQF
TRBJ2-2 TRBV6-6 many ASSYRVTGELF
TRBJ1-1 TRBV9 many ASSVVPAGGTEAF
TRBJ2-2 TRBV24-1 - ATSDWAGGTGELF
TRBJ1-2 TRBV10-3 medium-sized AIMGQTYGYT
TRBJ2-1 TRBV7-6 few ASSPWASGSDEQF
TRBJ1-6 TRBV11-2 few ASSHQTIRDRGNSPLH
TRBJ2-5 TRBV5-1 many ASSLGRGRETQY
TRBJ2-5 TRBV7-2 many ASSLAGYGRNQETQY